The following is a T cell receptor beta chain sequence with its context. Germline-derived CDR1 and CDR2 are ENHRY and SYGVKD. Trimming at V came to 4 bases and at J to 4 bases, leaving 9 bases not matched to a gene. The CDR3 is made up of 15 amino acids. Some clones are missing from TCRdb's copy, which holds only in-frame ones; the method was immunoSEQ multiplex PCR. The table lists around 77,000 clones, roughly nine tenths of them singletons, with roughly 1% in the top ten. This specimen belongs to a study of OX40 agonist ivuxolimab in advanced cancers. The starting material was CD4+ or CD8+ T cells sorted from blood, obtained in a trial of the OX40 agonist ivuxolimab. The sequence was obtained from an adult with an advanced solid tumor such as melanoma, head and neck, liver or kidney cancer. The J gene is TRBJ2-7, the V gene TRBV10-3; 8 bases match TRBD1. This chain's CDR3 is CAISAATGARYEQYF. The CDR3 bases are TGTGCCATCAGTGCGGCGACAGGGGCTAGATACGAGCAGTACTTC.